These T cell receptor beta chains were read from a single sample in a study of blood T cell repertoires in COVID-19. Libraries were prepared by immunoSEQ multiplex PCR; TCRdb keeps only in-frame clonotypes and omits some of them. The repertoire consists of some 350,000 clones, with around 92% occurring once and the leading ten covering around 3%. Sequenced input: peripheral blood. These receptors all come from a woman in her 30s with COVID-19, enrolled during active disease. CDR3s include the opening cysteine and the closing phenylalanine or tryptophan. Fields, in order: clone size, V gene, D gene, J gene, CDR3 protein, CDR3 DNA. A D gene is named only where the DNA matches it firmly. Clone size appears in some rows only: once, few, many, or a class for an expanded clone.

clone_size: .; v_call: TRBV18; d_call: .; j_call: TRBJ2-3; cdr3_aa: CASSPDSTDTQYF; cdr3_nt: TGTGCCAGCTCACCCGACAGCACCGATACGCAGTATTTT
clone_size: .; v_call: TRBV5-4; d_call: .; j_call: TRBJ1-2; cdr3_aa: CASSDSGVPLYTF; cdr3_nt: TGTGCCAGCAGCGATTCCGGTGTCCCCCTCTACACCTTC
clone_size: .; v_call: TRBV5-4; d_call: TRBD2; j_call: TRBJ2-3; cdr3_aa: CASSSGGGGGTDTQYF; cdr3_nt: TGTGCCAGCAGTTCGGGTGGCGGGGGGGGCACAGATACGCAGTATTTT
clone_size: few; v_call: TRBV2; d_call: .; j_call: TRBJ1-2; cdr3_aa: CASSDRPYGYTF; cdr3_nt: TGTGCCAGCAGTGACAGGCCCTATGGCTACACCTTC
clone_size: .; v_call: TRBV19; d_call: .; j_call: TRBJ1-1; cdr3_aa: CASITPGQPNTEAFF; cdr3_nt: TGTGCCAGTATAACTCCAGGTCAGCCGAACACTGAAGCTTTCTTT
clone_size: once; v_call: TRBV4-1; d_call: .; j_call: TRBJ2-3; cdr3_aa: CASSQEWRRVSTDTQYF; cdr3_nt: TGCGCCAGCAGCCAAGAATGGCGTCGGGTAAGCACAGATACGCAGTATTTT
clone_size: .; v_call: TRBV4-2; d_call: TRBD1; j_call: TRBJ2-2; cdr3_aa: CASSQVLLQGDTGELFF; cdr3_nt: TGTGCCAGCAGCCAAGTTCTCTTACAGGGGGACACCGGGGAGCTGTTTTTT
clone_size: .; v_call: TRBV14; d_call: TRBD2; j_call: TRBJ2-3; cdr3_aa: CASSQRLAGGGTDTQYF; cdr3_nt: TGTGCCAGCAGCCAGCGACTAGCGGGAGGAGGCACAGATACGCAGTATTTT
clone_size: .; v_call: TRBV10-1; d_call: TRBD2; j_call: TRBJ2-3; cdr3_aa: CASSEFISGSTDTQYF; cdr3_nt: TGCGCCAGCAGTGAGTTTATTAGCGGGAGCACAGATACGCAGTATTTT
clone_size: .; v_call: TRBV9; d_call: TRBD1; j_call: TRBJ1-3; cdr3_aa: CASSVTTKPTGLGNTIYF; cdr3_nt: TGTGCCAGCAGCGTAACCACAAAGCCGACAGGGCTGGGAAACACCATATATTTT
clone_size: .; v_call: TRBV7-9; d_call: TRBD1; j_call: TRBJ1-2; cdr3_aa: CASSPRDSGYGYTF; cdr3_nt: TGTGCCAGCAGCCCCCGGGACAGTGGCTATGGCTACACCTTC
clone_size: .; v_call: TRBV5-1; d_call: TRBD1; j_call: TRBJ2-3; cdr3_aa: CASSTDRVTDTQYF; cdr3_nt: TGCGCCAGCAGCACTGACAGGGTAACAGATACGCAGTATTTT
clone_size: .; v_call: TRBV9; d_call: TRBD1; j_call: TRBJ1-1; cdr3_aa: CASSVVPSDRGRTEAFF; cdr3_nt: TGTGCCAGCAGCGTAGTCCCCTCTGACAGGGGACGAACTGAAGCTTTCTTT
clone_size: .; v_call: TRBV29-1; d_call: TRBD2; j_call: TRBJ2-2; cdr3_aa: CSVRAGVTGELFF; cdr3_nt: TGCAGCGTAAGGGCGGGAGTAACCGGGGAGCTGTTTTTT
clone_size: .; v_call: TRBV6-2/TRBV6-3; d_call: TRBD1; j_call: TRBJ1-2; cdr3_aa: CASSSRTRGLNYGYTF; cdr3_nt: TGTGCCAGCAGCTCTCGAACCAGGGGGCTTAACTATGGCTACACCTTC
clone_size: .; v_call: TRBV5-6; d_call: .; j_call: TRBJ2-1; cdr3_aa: CASSLDMFHEQFF; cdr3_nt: TGTGCCAGCAGCTTGGATATGTTCCATGAGCAGTTCTTC
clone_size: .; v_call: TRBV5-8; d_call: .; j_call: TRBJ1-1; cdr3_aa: CASSPVTEAFF; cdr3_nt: TGTGCCAGCAGCCCCGTTACTGAAGCTTTCTTT
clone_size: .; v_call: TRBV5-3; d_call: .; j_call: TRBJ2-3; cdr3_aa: CASPGGDTQYF; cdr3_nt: TGTGCCAGTCCCGGGGGAGATACGCAGTATTTT
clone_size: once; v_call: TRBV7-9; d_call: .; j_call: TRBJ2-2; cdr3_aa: CASSLAGNTGELFF; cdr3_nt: TGTGCCAGCAGCTTAGCCGGGAACACCGGGGAGCTGTTTTTT
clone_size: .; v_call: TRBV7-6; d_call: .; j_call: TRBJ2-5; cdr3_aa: CASSLAVEEQETQYF; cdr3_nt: TGTGCCAGCAGCTTAGCAGTCGAGGAACAAGAGACCCAGTACTTC
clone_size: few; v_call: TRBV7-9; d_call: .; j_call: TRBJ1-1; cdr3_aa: CASSQGGTEAFF; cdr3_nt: TGTGCCAGCAGCCAAGGAGGCACTGAAGCTTTCTTT
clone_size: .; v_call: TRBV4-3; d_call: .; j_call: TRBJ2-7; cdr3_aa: CASSQEEQGSYEQYF; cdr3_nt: TGCGCCAGCAGCCAAGAAGAACAGGGCTCCTACGAGCAGTACTTC
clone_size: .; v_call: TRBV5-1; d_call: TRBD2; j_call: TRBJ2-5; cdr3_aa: CASSFSGRMAETQYF; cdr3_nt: TGCGCCAGCAGCTTTAGCGGGAGAATGGCAGAGACCCAGTACTTC
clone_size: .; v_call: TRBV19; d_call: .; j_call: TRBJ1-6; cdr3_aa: CASSPTRPYNSPLHF; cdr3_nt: TGTGCCAGTAGTCCGACGAGGCCCTATAATTCACCCCTCCACTTT
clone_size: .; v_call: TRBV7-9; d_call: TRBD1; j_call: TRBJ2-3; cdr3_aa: CASSPPVDRVIWSTDTQYF; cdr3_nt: TGTGCCAGCAGCCCCCCCGTCGACAGGGTCATTTGGAGCACAGATACGCAGTATTTT
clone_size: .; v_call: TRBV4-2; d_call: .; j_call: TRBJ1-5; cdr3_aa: CASSQANQPQHF; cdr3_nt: TGTGCCAGCAGCCAAGCGAATCAGCCCCAGCATTTT
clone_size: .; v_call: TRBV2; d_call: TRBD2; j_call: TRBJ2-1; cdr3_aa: CASSEFRTSGGEYNEQFF; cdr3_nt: TGTGCCAGCAGTGAATTTCGGACTAGCGGGGGAGAGTACAATGAGCAGTTCTTC
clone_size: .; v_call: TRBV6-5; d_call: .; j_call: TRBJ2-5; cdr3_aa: CASRGETQYF; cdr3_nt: TGTGCCAGCCGGGGGGAGACCCAGTACTTC